The next 18 T cell receptor beta chains were all read from a single sample in a study of human T cells and chemical hapten exposure. TCRdb redid the calling of the RACE reads with MiXCR, one entry per CDR3 protein. The sample shows about 130,000 distinct CDR3 sequences, around 8.2% of them seen only once. Time point denoted: healthy volunteer bleed at 2 weeks. Total RNA came from unfractionated whole blood. Specimen: whole blood. The receptors were gathered from a male donor in good health. Some clones in this sample may be carry-over from other donors' samples.

V gene TRBV3-1 combines with J gene TRBJ2-7; D remains unclear. The CDR3 loop spans 13 amino acids. The V gene's germline CDR1 is LGHDT and CDR2 YNNKEL (reference sequence). V lost 6 bases and J 0 bases, leaving 9 bases between the germline ends. The CDR3 loop is CASSQADSYEQYF. Here the CDR3 DNA reads TGTGCCAGCAGTCAGGCAGACTCCTACGAGCAGTACTTC.

This clonotype appeared a few times. The chain has TRBV6-9 and TRBJ2-6; 7 bases map to TRBD1. J gave up 0 bases and V 8 bases, and 10 bases lay outside the gene matches. CDR1 is MNHGY and CDR2 is SVAAGI in the germline V gene. This CDR3 has 17 residues. CDR3 loop: CASRRQGLNSGANVLTF. Written as DNA, the CDR3 is TGTGCCAGCCGCAGACAGGGTTTGAACTCTGGGGCCAACGTCCTGACTTTC.

The chain couples TRBV27 to TRBJ2-1, with TRBD2 matching over 9 bases. J lost 2 bases, V lost 3 bases, and 2 bases had no gene match. The CDR3 sequence is 15 residues long. Germline lookup yields CDR1 MNHEY and CDR2 SMNVEV (reference sequence). The CDR3 bases are TGTGCCAGCAGTTTCTTAGCGGGGGCCTACAATGAGCAGTTCTTC. Translation gives CASSFLAGAYNEQFF.

This clonotype was observed a few times. The V gene is TRBV14, the J gene TRBJ1-2; D is ambiguous. The V end lost 0 bases, the J end lost 6 bases, and 26 bases lay between the germline ends. This CDR3 comprises 19 residues. Germline CDR1 reads SGHDN; CDR2 reads FVKESK. Written as DNA, the CDR3 is TGTGCCAGCAGCCAAGATCTCGGACCCGGCGCTCTTGGTTTAGATGGCTACACCTTC. This sequence encodes CASSQDLGPGALGLDGYTF.

In its sample, this clonotype was seen many times. V is TRBV5-1 and J is TRBJ2-1; TRBD2 matches 10 bases. Trimming at V came to 0 bases and at J to 2 bases, leaving 23 bases not matched to a gene. CDR3 length: 23 residues. The V gene's germline CDR1 is SGHRS and CDR2 YFSETQ. This CDR3 reads CASSLVDGLAVAEIHQPYNEQFF. CDR3 DNA sequence: TGCGCCAGCAGCTTGGTGGACGGACTAGCGGTAGCCGAGATCCACCAACCCTACAATGAGCAGTTCTTC.

V is TRBV10-3 and J is TRBJ1-1; 8 positions agree with TRBD1. The trim removed 0 bases at V and 4 bases at J, leaving 4 bases unmatched. The CDR3 covers 15 residues. Germline V gene lookup returns CDR1 ENHRY and CDR2 SYGVKD. The CDR3: CAISESQGGGTEAFF. The CDR3 DNA follows: TGTGCCATCAGTGAGTCACAGGGGGGGGGCACTGAAGCTTTCTTT.

This clonotype was seen more than once but under ten times. The chain employs TRBV11-3 and TRBJ1-4; 9 bases match TRBD1. The J segment lost 3 bases and the V segment lost 5 bases, leaving 4 bases of the junction unmatched. The CDR3 runs 15 residues. Germline lookup yields CDR1 SGHNT and CDR2 YENEEA. CDR3 amino acids: CASSRGTGPNEKLFF. The CDR3 DNA is TGTGCCAGCAGCCGCGGGACAGGGCCTAATGAAAAACTGTTTTTT. Combining the CDR3 with reference TRBV11-3 and TRBJ1-4 gives the whole variable domain EAGVVQSPRYKIIEKKQPVAFWCNPISGHNTLYWYLQNLGQGPELLIRYENEEAVDDSQLPKDRFSAERLKGVDSTLKIQPAELGDSAVYLCASSRGTGPNEKLFFGSGTQLSVL.

The rearrangement joins TRBV29-1 to TRBJ1-2; 7 bases agree with TRBD1. The V and J ends lost 6 bases and 0 bases, in that order; junction bases with no gene match: 7. The CDR3 sequence is 14 residues long. Germline CDR1 and CDR2: SQVTM and ANQGSEA. The CDR3 reads CSVARQGPNYGYTF. As DNA, the CDR3 is TGCAGCGTCGCCCGACAGGGACCTAACTATGGCTACACCTTC.

This clonotype has a handful of counts. This rearrangement joins TRBV7-9 to TRBJ1-1, with D unclear. Germline V CDR1 and CDR2: SEHNR, FQNEAQ (reference sequence). Trimming left V 5 bases short and J 5 bases short, with 15 bases between. This CDR3 spans 14 amino acids. In nucleotides, the CDR3 is TGTGCCAGCAGCGATAGGCTGGGTCGGACTGAAGCTTTCTTT. The encoded protein is CASSDRLGRTEAFF.

This chain connects TRBV7-6 to TRBJ1-1; 7 bases align to TRBD1. CDR3 size: 15 residues. The junction had 4 bases not matched to a gene; V was cut back by 2 bases and J by 1 base. Germline V gives CDR1 SGHVS, CDR2 FNYEAQ. The CDR3 loop is CASSLSAGGNTEAFF. In nucleotides, the CDR3 is TGTGCCAGCAGCTTATCTGCAGGGGGGAACACTGAAGCTTTCTTT.

The gene calls are TRBV7-9 and TRBJ2-7, with TRBD2 identical over 12 bases. The CDR3 runs to 16 residues. Germline V lookup: CDR1 SEHNR, CDR2 FQNEAQ (reference sequence). With 4 bases clipped from V and 4 bases from J, the junction kept 8 bases outside the gene matches. CDR3 coding DNA: TGTGCCAGCAGCTCGGGACTAGCGGGCGTCGCATACGAGCAGTACTTC. Translated, it gives CASSSGLAGVAYEQYF.

This rearrangement joins TRBV12-3 or TRBV12-4 to TRBJ2-7; TRBD2 matches at 8 bases. V lost 5 bases, J lost 5 bases, and 8 bases stayed unmatched. This CDR3 region has 14 residues. CDR3 amino acids: CASSKREGHHEQYF. CDR3 DNA: TGTGCCAGCAGTAAACGGGAGGGCCACCACGAGCAGTACTTC.

This clonotype was seen a handful of times. The rearrangement uses TRBV18 and TRBJ1-6; the D is unclear. CDR3 length: 16 amino acids. Per the germline V gene, CDR1 is KGHSH and CDR2 is LQKENI. Deletions cut 2 bases from V and 5 bases from J, with 13 bases between. The CDR3 DNA reads as TGTGCCAGCTCACCATTAGGTCTGGACCATAATTCACCCCTCCACTTT. It is translated as CASSPLGLDHNSPLHF.

V and J are TRBV29-1 and TRBJ2-3; TRBD1 matches 8 bases. The CDR3 length is 14 residues. With V trimmed by 1 base and J by 4 bases, 4 bases remained unmatched. Germline V gene lookup returns CDR1 SQVTM and CDR2 ANQGSEA. The CDR3 sequence is CSVEGLQGADTQYF. The CDR3 DNA reads TGCAGCGTTGAAGGACTACAGGGGGCAGATACGCAGTATTTT.

This clonotype occurred many times. V gene TRBV18 combines with J gene TRBJ2-5, with a weak D call TRBD1 (5 bases). The CDR3 loop spans 13 amino acids. V lost 4 bases and J 3 bases, leaving 9 bases between the germline ends. In germline, CDR1 is KGHSH, CDR2 LQKENI. The CDR3 sequence is CASSHNRKETQYF. CDR3 DNA sequence: TGTGCCAGCTCACATAACAGGAAAGAGACCCAGTACTTC.

This clonotype was picked up many times. The chain links TRBV5-1 to TRBJ1-5; 11 bases line up with TRBD1. Germline loops: CDR1 SGHRS, CDR2 YFSETQ. The CDR3 is 15 residues long. V lost 4 bases to trimming and J lost 4 bases; unmatched junction nucleotides: 4. The CDR3 protein is CASSLGTGGNQPQHF. CDR3 coding DNA: TGCGCCAGCAGCCTGGGGACAGGGGGGAATCAGCCCCAGCATTTT.

The J gene is TRBJ2-1, the V gene TRBV7-6; 11 positions match TRBD2. V gave up 5 bases and J gave up 8 bases; unmatched junction bases: 11. The length of the CDR3 is 16 residues. Germline V gene sequence: CDR1 SGHVS, CDR2 FNYEAQ. DNA of the CDR3: TGTGCCAGCAGCCCGACCGGGACTAGCGGAGTCGATGAGCAGTTCTTC. Amino acids: CASSPTGTSGVDEQFF.

Here the CDR3 DNA reads TGTGCCAGCAGCCAAGAACAAGACGAAAATTTCTGGCACTATGGCTACACCTTC. It translates to CASSQEQDENFWHYGYTF. V and J are TRBV4-2 and TRBJ1-2; D is undetermined. The V end lost 0 bases, the J end lost 3 bases, and 20 bases lay between the germline ends. CDR1 LGHNA and CDR2 YNFKEQ come from the germline V gene. The CDR3 has 18 amino acids.